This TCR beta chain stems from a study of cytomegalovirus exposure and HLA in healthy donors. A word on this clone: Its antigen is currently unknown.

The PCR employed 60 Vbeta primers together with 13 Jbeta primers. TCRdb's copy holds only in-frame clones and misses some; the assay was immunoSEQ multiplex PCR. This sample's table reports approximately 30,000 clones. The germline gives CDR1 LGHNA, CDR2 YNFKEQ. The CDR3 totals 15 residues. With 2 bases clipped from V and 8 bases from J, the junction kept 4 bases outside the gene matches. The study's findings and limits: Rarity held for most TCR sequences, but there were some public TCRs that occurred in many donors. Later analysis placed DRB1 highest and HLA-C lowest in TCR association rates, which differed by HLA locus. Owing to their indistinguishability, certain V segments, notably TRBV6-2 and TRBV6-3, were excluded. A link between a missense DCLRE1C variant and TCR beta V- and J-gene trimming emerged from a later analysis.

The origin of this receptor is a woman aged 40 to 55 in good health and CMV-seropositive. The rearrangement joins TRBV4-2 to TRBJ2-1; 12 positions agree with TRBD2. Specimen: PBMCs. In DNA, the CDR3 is TGTGCCAGCAGCCAATCTAGCGGGAGGGCCGATGAGCAGTTCTTC. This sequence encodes CASSQSSGRADEQFF.